This TCR beta chain was recovered during a study of blood T cell repertoires in COVID-19. Across the whole study: The samples span acute and convalescent COVID-19 from the United States, Italy and Spain. Sources were T cells, B-cell-depleted T cells, or PBMCs; the material itself was cDNA or gDNA.

Germline CDR1 MNHEY, CDR2 SVGEGT. The CDR3 runs 12 residues. V dropped 5 bases and J dropped 5 bases, with 9 bases sitting between them. Per the study methods: Estimation of nucleated cell counts relied on the amplification of reference gene primers. TCRdb keeps only in-frame clones here, not all; method: immunoSEQ multiplex PCR. That table furnishes V, J and clone size, whereas the DNA furnished D and trimming. Here the sample spans around 23,000 clones, 85% to 90% being singletons. Sequencing used peripheral blood. The rearrangement links TRBV6-2 or TRBV6-3 to TRBJ1-1; TRBD1 might be the D (6 bases). This sequence was found in a human donor in a cohort sampled during active COVID-19. The CDR3 bases are TGTGCCAGCAGTGGGCAGGGGACTGAAGCTTTCTTT. Encoded protein: CASSGQGTEAFF.